A single sample gave rise to the 13 T cell receptor beta chains below, sequenced in a study of Graves' ophthalmopathy and Graves' hyperthyroidism (dated by TCRdb to the late 2010s). The instrument given in TCRdb is Illumina HiSeq 2000. For repertoire sequencing, TCR beta CDR3 regions were amplified from RNA transcripts. The first round was an RT-PCR using HTBI primers with the Qiagen OneStep RT-PCR kit, and this first round was followed by a second-round multiplex PCR, then size selection and purification. The public reads were quality trimmed at Q25 with fastp and then assembled into clones with MiXCR by TCRdb, keeping productive beta chains. A single entry per CDR3 protein holds the most common genes and DNA from its merged rows. The sample yields over a million distinct CDR3 sequences; about two fifths were counted once. 8.5% to 14% of the sample lies in the top ten. The sequenced material came from peripheral blood or thyroid tissue (not recorded which). Every receptor here comes from an adult man with Graves' hyperthyroidism.

The genes are TRBV9 and TRBJ1-2; 9 bases are shared with TRBD1. Trimming took 6 bases from V and 8 from J; bases not matched to a gene: 11. Looked up from germline, CDR1 is SGDLS and CDR2 is YYNGEE. The CDR3 consists of 14 residues. The CDR3 nucleotides read TGTGCCAGCAAAAACGCCGGGACAGGGAAAGGCTACACCTTC. The encoded protein is CASKNAGTGKGYTF.

The chain uses TRBV7-9 and TRBJ2-5, with 8 bases fitting TRBD2. Germline V gene lookup returns CDR1 SEHNR and CDR2 FQNEAQ (reference sequence). J lost 4 bases, V lost 10 bases, and 8 bases had no gene match. This CDR3 spans 13 amino acids. The CDR3 DNA reads as TGTGCCACCCGGGCGGGAGGTGGAGAGACCCAGTACTTC. Translating gives CATRAGGGETQYF. Together with reference TRBV7-9 and TRBJ2-5, the CDR3 gives the full variable domain: DTGVSQNPRHKITKRGQNVTFRCDPISEHNRLYWYRQTLGQGPEFLTYFQNEAQLEKSRLLSDRFSAERPKGSFSTLEIQRTEQGDSAMYLCATRAGGGETQYFGPGTRLLVL.

The V gene is TRBV25-1, the J gene TRBJ1-1, with TRBD1 as a possible D gene (6 bases). Trimming cost V 3 bases and J 1 base, with 12 bases left between them. This CDR3 has 15 residues. Germline CDR1 MGHDK, CDR2 SYGVNS. CDR3 DNA sequence: TGTGCCAGCAGTGAGTGGGGGCTGGGGAACACTGAAGCTTTCTTT. This gives the protein CASSEWGLGNTEAFF. Drawing the rest from reference TRBV25-1 and TRBJ1-1, the complete variable domain is EADIYQTPRYLVIGTGKKITLECSQTMGHDKMYWYQQDPGMELHLIHYSYGVNSTEKGDLSSESTVSRIRTEHFPLTLESARPSHTSQYLCASSEWGLGNTEAFFGQGTRLTVV.

Comments on this clonotype: At one boundary the junction diverges from the germline segment, which might be a read error. V and J are TRBV5-1 and TRBJ2-7; D might be TRBD1 or TRBD2, each matching 5 bases. This CDR3 is 15 amino acids long. Germline lookup yields CDR1 SGHRS and CDR2 YFSETQ. This CDR3 is CASSLPGALLDEQYF. The CDR3 DNA reads as TGTGCCAGCAGCCTCCCCGGGGCTTTATTGGACGAGCAGTACTTC.

In DNA form, the CDR3 reads TGTGCCAGCAGCCCGAGGGGACTAGCGGGAGGGTTAAGATACAATGAGCAGTTCTTC. This encodes CASSPRGLAGGLRYNEQFF. The V call is TRBV9, the J call TRBJ2-1; 16 nucleotides agree with TRBD2. CDR1 and CDR2 (germline): SGDLS, YYNGEE. V was clipped by 4 bases and J by 4 bases; unmatched bases: 11. This CDR3 is built from 19 residues. Full variable domain (rest looked up from reference TRBV9 and TRBJ2-1): DSGVTQTPKHLITATGQRVTLRCSPRSGDLSVYWYQQSLDQGLQFLIQYYNGEERAKGNILERFSAQQFPDLHSELNLSSLELGDSALYFCASSPRGLAGGLRYNEQFFGPGTRLTVL.

Only one count was recorded for this clonotype. The CDR3 carries no conserved terminal phenylalanine or tryptophan, so it likely arises from a read error. It is unclear where the CDR3 begins or ends on the DNA, so no DNA is shown, and the CDR3 is as TCRdb lists it. This chain uses TRBV7-9 with TRBJ2-5. The germline V gene encodes CDR1 SEHNR and CDR2 FQNEAQ (reference sequence). The CDR3 extends over 8 residues, inclusive of both ends. The CDR3: CASSYRPT.

This clonotype showed up many times. This rearrangement joins TRBV11-2 to TRBJ2-6, with 7 bases that match TRBD2. CDR3 length equals 15 residues. Germline V gene data show CDR1 as SGHAT and CDR2 as FQNNGV. The J segment lost 0 bases and the V segment lost 8 bases, leaving 4 bases of the junction unmatched. Here the CDR3 reads CASAGVRSGANVLTF. The CDR3 coding sequence is TGTGCCAGCGCGGGGGTCCGCTCTGGGGCCAACGTCCTGACTTTC.

This clonotype appeared many times. The V gene is TRBV19, the J gene TRBJ1-4, with unresolved D. The germline V gene has CDR1 LNHDA and CDR2 SQIVND (reference sequence). The CDR3 covers 16 residues. Trimming cost V 1 base and J 12 bases, with 21 bases left between them. The CDR3 spells CASSIVGLRSTEELFF. CDR3 DNA sequence: TGTGCCAGTAGTATAGTCGGATTGCGCTCGACTGAGGAACTGTTTTTT.

This clonotype was detected ten times or more. The chain has TRBV14 and TRBJ2-7; TRBD2 matches at 9 bases. The CDR3 loop spans 15 amino acids. With V trimmed by 4 bases and J by 0 bases, 4 bases remained unmatched. Germline values: CDR1 SGHDN, CDR2 FVKESK. The CDR3 region is CASSPGTSFSYEQYF. In DNA form, the CDR3 reads TGTGCCAGCAGCCCCGGGACTAGCTTCTCCTACGAGCAGTACTTC. The complete variable domain, with remaining parts taken from reference TRBV14 and TRBJ2-7, reads EAGVTQFPSHSVIEKGQTVTLRCDPISGHDNLYWYRRVMGKEIKFLLHFVKESKQDESGMPNNRFLAERTGGTYSTLKVQPAELEDSGVYFCASSPGTSFSYEQYFGPGTRLTVT.

V usage is TRBV12-3 or TRBV12-4 and J usage is TRBJ2-2; D is perhaps TRBD1 (6 bases). This CDR3 spans 13 amino acids. V lost 11 bases, J lost 2 bases, and 12 bases lay in between. The DNA for the CDR3 is TGTGCCGGAGAACAGGGAAACACCGGGGAGCTGTTTTTT. It is translated as CAGEQGNTGELFF.

Concerning this clonotype itself: A much larger clone lies a single base off, so this may be a read error. The chain recombines TRBV7-4 with TRBJ2-2; 12 nucleotides agree with TRBD2. V was clipped by 6 bases and J by 4 bases; unmatched bases: 21. CDR1 is SGHVT and CDR2 is SQSDAQ in the germline V gene. This CDR3 spans 21 amino acids. This CDR3 is CASSPWSLAGGNASRTGELFF. The CDR3 DNA is TGTGCCAGCAGTCCCTGGTCGCTAGCGGGGGGGAACGCCTCCCGCACCGGGGAGCTGTTTTTT.

This clonotype was seen many times. This chain uses TRBV10-3 with TRBJ2-7; 11 nucleotides align to TRBD1. The length of the CDR3 is 14 residues. Germline V gene sequence: CDR1 ENHRY, CDR2 SYGVKD. V was pared by 6 bases and J by 4 bases, with 5 bases of the junction left unmatched. The CDR3 protein is CAIRGDRGFYEQYF. The CDR3 DNA follows: TGTGCCATCAGGGGGGACAGGGGGTTTTACGAGCAGTACTTC.

This clonotype was recorded at least ten times. The chain joins TRBV14 to TRBJ1-4, with D perhaps TRBD1 (6 bases). V lost 0 bases and J 8 bases, leaving 16 bases between the germline ends. This CDR3 is 16 amino acids long. The germline CDR1 and CDR2 sequences are SGHDN and FVKESK. The DNA for the CDR3 is TGTGCCAGCAGCCAAGATCAGGCCAGGGGCGGAGAAAAACTGTTTTTT. Its protein product is CASSQDQARGGEKLFF.